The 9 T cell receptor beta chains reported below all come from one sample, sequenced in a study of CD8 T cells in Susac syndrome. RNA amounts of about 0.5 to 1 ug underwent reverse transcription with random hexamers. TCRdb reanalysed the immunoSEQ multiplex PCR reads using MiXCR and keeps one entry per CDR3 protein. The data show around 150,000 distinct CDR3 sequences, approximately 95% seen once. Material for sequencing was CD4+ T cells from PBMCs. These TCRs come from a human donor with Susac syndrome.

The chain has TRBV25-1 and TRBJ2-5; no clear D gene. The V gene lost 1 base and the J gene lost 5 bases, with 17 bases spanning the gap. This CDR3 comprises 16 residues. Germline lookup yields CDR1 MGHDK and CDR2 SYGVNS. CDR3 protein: CASSELGSRWSETQYF. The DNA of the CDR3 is TGTGCCAGCAGTGAATTGGGCAGTCGTTGGTCGGAGACCCAGTACTTC. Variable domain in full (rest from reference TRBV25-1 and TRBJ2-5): EADIYQTPRYLVIGTGKKITLECSQTMGHDKMYWYQQDPGMELHLIHYSYGVNSTEKGDLSSESTVSRIRTEHFPLTLESARPSHTSQYLCASSELGSRWSETQYFGPGTRLLVL.

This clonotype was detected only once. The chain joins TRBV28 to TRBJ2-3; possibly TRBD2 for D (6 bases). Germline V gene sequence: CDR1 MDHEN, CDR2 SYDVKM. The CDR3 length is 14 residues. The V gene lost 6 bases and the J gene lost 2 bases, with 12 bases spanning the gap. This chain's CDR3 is CASRLAKHTDTQYF. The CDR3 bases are TGTGCCAGCAGACTAGCCAAACACACAGATACGCAGTATTTT.

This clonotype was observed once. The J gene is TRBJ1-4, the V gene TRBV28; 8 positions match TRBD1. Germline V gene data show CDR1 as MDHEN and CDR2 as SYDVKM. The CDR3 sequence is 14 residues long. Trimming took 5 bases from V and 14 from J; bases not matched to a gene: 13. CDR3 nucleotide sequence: TGTGCCAGCAGTCCCGGACAGGGCCCGAGGGGCCTGTTTTTT. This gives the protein CASSPGQGPRGLFF. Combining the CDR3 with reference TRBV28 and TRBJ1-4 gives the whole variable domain DVKVTQSSRYLVKRTGEKVFLECVQDMDHENMFWYRQDPGLGLRLIYFSYDVKMKEKGDIPEGYSVSREKKERFSLILESASTNQTSMYLCASSPGQGPRGLFFGSGTQLSVL.

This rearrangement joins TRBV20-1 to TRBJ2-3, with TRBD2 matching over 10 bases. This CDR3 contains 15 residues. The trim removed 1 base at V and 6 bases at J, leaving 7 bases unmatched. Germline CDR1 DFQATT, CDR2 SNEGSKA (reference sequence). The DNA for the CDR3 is TGCAGTGCTAGAGCGGCTAGCGGGAGCGGGGATACGCAGTATTTT. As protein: CSARAASGSGDTQYF.

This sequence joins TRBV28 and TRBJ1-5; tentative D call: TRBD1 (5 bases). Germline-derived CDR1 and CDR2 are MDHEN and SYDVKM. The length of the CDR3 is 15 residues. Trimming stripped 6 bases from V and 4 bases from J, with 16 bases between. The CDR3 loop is CASSPQGIENQPQHF. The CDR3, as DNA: TGTGCCAGCAGCCCCCAGGGTATAGAGAATCAGCCCCAGCATTTT.

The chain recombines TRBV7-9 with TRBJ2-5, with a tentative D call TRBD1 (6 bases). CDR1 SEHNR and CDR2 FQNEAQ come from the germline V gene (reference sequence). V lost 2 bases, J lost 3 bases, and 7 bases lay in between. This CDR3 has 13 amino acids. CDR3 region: CASSLHREETQYF. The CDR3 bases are TGTGCCAGCAGCTTACACAGGGAAGAGACCCAGTACTTC.

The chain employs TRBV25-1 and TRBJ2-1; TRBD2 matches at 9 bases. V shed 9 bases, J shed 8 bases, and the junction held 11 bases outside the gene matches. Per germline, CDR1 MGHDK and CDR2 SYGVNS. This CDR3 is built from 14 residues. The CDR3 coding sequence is TGTGCCAGTATTGATAGCGGGAGAGGCGATGAGCAGTTCTTC. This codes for CASIDSGRGDEQFF.

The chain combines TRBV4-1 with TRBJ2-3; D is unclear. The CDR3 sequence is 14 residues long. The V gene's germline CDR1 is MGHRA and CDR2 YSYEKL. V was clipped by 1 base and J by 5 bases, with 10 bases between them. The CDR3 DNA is TGCGCCAGCAGCCAAGGGTTTGGCGGAGATACGCAGTATTTT. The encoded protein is CASSQGFGGDTQYF.

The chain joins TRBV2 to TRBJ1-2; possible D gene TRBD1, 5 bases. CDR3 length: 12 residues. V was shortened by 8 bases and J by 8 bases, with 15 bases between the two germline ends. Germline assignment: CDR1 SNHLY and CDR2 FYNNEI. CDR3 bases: TGTGCCAGCTTGACAGCCCCTATGGGCTACACCTTC. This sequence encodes CASLTAPMGYTF. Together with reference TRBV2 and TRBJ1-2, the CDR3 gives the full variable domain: EPEVTQTPSHQVTQMGQEVILRCVPISNHLYFYWYRQILGQKVEFLVSFYNNEISEKSEIFDDQFSVERPDGSNFTLKIRSTKLEDSAMYFCASLTAPMGYTFGSGTRLTVV.